The clone carrying this T cell receptor beta chain was observed many times. The antigen remains unidentified. CDR3 length equals 11 residues. Germline lookup yields CDR1 DFQATT and CDR2 SNEGSKA (reference sequence). J lost 9 bases, V lost 6 bases, and 5 bases had no gene match. This record comes from a study of T cells in Graves' hyperthyroidism and ophthalmopathy. Turning to the study itself: Peripheral blood was secured at the point of initial diagnosis, before any treatment.

General study results and limits: Most clonotypes that expanded in the thyroid above 0.001 also showed up in blood.

Calling Graves' hyperthyroidism stable meant ophthalmopathy did not progress within 18 months. RNA transcripts were the template for amplifying TCR beta CDR3 regions. When the TCR CDR3 underwent first-round RT-PCR, the HTBI primer set was used. TCRdb recomputed calls from the multiplex PCR reads with MiXCR, one row per CDR3 protein. The sample contains 350,000 to 400,000 distinct CDR3 sequences, 14% to 15% of which appear only once. Sequenced: blood. This sequence originates from a woman in her thirties with Graves' hyperthyroidism. V gene TRBV20-1 combines with J gene TRBJ2-1; 7 positions match TRBD2. CDR3 protein: CSASAGTEQFF. The CDR3 nucleotides are TGCAGTGCCTCAGCGGGGACTGAGCAGTTCTTC.